This section outlines one T cell receptor beta chain sequence together with its context. Antigen: not known. Method: immunoSEQ multiplex PCR; TCRdb's copy keeps in-frame clones and lacks some. The sample has around 150,000 clones; about 90% are singletons. The sample belongs to a study of T cell responses to AZD1222 COVID-19 vaccine. Germline loops: CDR1 MNHEY, CDR2 SVGAGI. V was clipped by 0 bases and J by 5 bases; unmatched bases: 6. CDR3 length equals 16 residues. General study points: Just five or six AZD1222 recipients were seropositive at baseline.

This receptor was obtained from an adult in good health. The input for sequencing was peripheral blood, taken on day 0 of AZD1222 vaccination. The chain has TRBV6-5 and TRBJ2-1; 8 nucleotides agree with TRBD2. CDR3 nucleotide sequence: TGTGCCAGCAGTTACTCGATACTAGCGGAGCACAATGAGCAGTTCTTC. Encoded protein: CASSYSILAEHNEQFF.